These 15 T cell receptor beta chains were sequenced from one sample in a study of blood T cells in healthy people across ages (dated by TCRdb to 2015 to 2017). The library was prepared using 5' RACE. These reads were obtained on an Illumina HiSeq 2500. The second PCR ran for about 7 to 11 cycles and used a J-beta primer mix along with a sample-barcoded 5' primer. TCRdb trimmed public reads at Q25 via fastp, called clones via MiXCR and kept in-frame beta chains. Rows are combined by CDR3 protein, so each entry shows the most common genes and DNA. Counted in this sample were 600,000 to 800,000 distinct CDR3 sequences; approximately 21% of them appeared once. In total, the top ten clones hold 3.5% to 4% of the sample. The sample consisted of blood. The receptors stem from a man in his 70s in good health.

The chain recombines TRBV28 with TRBJ2-7; no clear D gene. CDR3 size: 13 residues. In germline, CDR1 is MDHEN, CDR2 SYDVKM. Trimming cost V 7 bases and J 0 bases, with 10 bases left between them. The CDR3 coding sequence is TGTGCCAGCACAAAGACGCGCTCCTACGAGCAGTACTTC. This codes for CASTKTRSYEQYF.

This clonotype came up a few times. The chain recombines TRBV28 with TRBJ2-1, with 8 bases fitting TRBD2. The J call may be in error: the DNA end matches TRBJ2-7 better. Germline CDR1 MDHEN, CDR2 SYDVKM. CDR3 length equals 17 residues. The CDR3 loop reads CASSLWSSGRSSYEQYF. CDR3 bases: TGTGCCAGCAGTTTATGGTCTAGCGGGCGTAGCTCCTACGAGCAGTACTTC.

This sequence joins TRBV29-1 and TRBJ2-1, with D hard to call. The germline V gene has CDR1 SQVTM and CDR2 ANQGSEA. The CDR3 is made up of 17 amino acids. V was cut by 0 bases and J by 0 bases, with 15 bases left in between. The CDR3 spells CSVEDGPTIRSYNEQFF. In DNA form, the CDR3 reads TGCAGCGTTGAAGATGGACCCACCATCCGCTCCTACAATGAGCAGTTCTTC.

This clonotype was seen only a few times. CDR3: CASSIGLAGGFTDTQYF. CDR3 DNA sequence: TGTGCCAGCAGTATAGGACTAGCGGGAGGTTTCACAGATACGCAGTATTTT. The chain links TRBV12-3 or TRBV12-4 to TRBJ2-3; TRBD2 matches 14 bases. The CDR3 runs to 17 residues. The V segment lost 5 bases and the J segment 2 bases; nucleotides outside the gene matches: 6.

The chain carries TRBV10-3 and TRBJ2-7, with 14 nucleotides matching TRBD2. The V segment lost 6 bases and the J segment 4 bases; nucleotides outside the gene matches: 8. The CDR3 totals 16 residues. Germline V gene lookup returns CDR1 ENHRY and CDR2 SYGVKD. CDR3 coding DNA: TGTGCCATCAGATTCGGACTAGCGGGAGGAAGGTACGAGCAGTACTTC. It translates to CAIRFGLAGGRYEQYF.

This clonotype turned up a few times. This chain joins TRBV6-4 and TRBJ2-7; D may be TRBD2 (5 bases). The CDR3 loop spans 13 amino acids. CDR1 is MRHNA and CDR2 is SNTAGT in the germline V gene. V dropped 6 bases and J dropped 0 bases, with 9 bases sitting between them. This CDR3 is CASRLVSSYEQYF. The CDR3 bases are TGTGCCAGCAGACTAGTCAGCTCCTACGAGCAGTACTTC.

The chain couples TRBV5-1 to TRBJ2-7, with D tentatively TRBD1 (5 bases). The J call could be wrong; TRBJ2-1 is a better fit for the DNA end. The CDR3 has 15 residues. The germline CDR1 and CDR2 sequences are SGHRS and YFSETQ. CDR3 nucleotides: TGCGCCAGCAGCCCTGGACACCGAATCGACAATGAGCAGTTCTTC. Translation gives CASSPGHRIDNEQFF.

The V gene is TRBV20-1, the J gene TRBJ2-5; D is unresolved. Trimming pared 0 bases from V and 1 base from J, leaving 9 bases between. CDR1 and CDR2 from the germline V gene are DFQATT and SNEGSKA (reference sequence). The CDR3 extends over 14 amino acids. The CDR3 spells CSARDRQLQETQYF. The CDR3 region has the DNA TGCAGTGCTAGAGATAGGCAGCTCCAAGAGACCCAGTACTTC.

The V call is TRBV3-1, the J call TRBJ2-5, with 7 positions matching TRBD1. V lost 1 base to trimming and J lost 2 bases; unmatched junction nucleotides: 7. Germline CDR1 LGHDT, CDR2 YNNKEL (reference sequence). The CDR3 runs to 16 residues. This CDR3 is CASSQVLGQLQETQYF. DNA of the CDR3: TGTGCCAGCAGCCAAGTTTTGGGACAGCTACAAGAGACCCAGTACTTC.

The chain links TRBV30 to TRBJ2-1; D is ambiguous. V was trimmed by 3 bases and J by 9 bases, leaving 12 bases between them. This CDR3 has 12 residues. CDR1 and CDR2 (germline): GTSNPN, SVGIG (reference sequence). The chain's CDR3 is CAWRIKGSEQFF. The CDR3 bases are TGTGCCTGGAGAATAAAGGGAAGTGAGCAGTTCTTC.

This clonotype came up once. J is TRBJ2-5 and V is TRBV4-2; 10 bases are shared with TRBD2. TRBJ2-1 explains the end of the DNA better; the J call may be wrong. Germline CDR1 is LGHNA and CDR2 is YNFKEQ. This CDR3 is built from 15 residues. The CDR3 nucleotides read TGTGCCAGCAGCCGAACTAGCGGGAATTACGATGAGCAGTTCTTC. Amino acids: CASSRTSGNYDEQFF.

This sequence joins TRBV21-1 and TRBJ1-4. TRBV21-1 is a recognized pseudogene. The CDR3 totals 17 residues. CDR3 sequence (DNA): TGTGCCATCCAAAGAGGGTTTCCCCGCATGACTGACGAAAAACTGTTTTTT. Translated, it gives CAIQRGFPRMTDEKLFF.

For this clonotype: This clone may be a read error of a much larger clone one base away. The chain joins TRBV4-3 to TRBJ2-7; 8 nucleotides agree with TRBD2. The CDR3 covers 15 residues. CDR1 and CDR2 from the germline V gene are LGHNA and YSLEER. This CDR3 reads CAGSQQLAASYEQYF. In nucleotides, the CDR3 is TGCGCCGGCAGCCAACAACTAGCGGCCTCCTACGAGCAGTACTTC.

This clonotype has just a few counts. The chain recombines TRBV21-1 with TRBJ2-2. TRBV21-1 is marked as a pseudogene. CDR3 size: 15 residues. The CDR3 here is CASSKEGNHTRELFF. The CDR3 DNA reads as TGTGCCAGCAGCAAAGAAGGGAACCACACCAGGGAGCTGTTTTTT.

In its sample, this clonotype was seen once. V gene TRBV4-3 combines with J gene TRBJ1-2; D gene unclear. The ends were cut back, 0 bases at V and 0 bases at J, with 8 bases in the middle. CDR1 LGHNA and CDR2 YSLEER come from the germline V gene. The CDR3 length is 15 residues. The CDR3 loop reads CASSQDRAANYGYTF. CDR3 bases: TGCGCCAGCAGCCAAGATAGGGCGGCTAACTATGGCTACACCTTC.